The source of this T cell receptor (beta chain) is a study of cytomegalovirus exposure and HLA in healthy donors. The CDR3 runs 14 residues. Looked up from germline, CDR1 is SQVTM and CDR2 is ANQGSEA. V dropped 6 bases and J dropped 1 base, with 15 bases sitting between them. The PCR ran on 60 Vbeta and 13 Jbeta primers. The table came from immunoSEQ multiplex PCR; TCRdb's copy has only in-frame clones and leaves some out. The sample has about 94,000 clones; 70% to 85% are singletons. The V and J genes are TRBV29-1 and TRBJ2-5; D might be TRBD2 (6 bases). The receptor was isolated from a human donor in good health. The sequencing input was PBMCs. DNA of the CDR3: TGCAGCGTCGGACACTGGGACTTCCAAGAGACCCAGTACTTC. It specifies CSVGHWDFQETQYF.